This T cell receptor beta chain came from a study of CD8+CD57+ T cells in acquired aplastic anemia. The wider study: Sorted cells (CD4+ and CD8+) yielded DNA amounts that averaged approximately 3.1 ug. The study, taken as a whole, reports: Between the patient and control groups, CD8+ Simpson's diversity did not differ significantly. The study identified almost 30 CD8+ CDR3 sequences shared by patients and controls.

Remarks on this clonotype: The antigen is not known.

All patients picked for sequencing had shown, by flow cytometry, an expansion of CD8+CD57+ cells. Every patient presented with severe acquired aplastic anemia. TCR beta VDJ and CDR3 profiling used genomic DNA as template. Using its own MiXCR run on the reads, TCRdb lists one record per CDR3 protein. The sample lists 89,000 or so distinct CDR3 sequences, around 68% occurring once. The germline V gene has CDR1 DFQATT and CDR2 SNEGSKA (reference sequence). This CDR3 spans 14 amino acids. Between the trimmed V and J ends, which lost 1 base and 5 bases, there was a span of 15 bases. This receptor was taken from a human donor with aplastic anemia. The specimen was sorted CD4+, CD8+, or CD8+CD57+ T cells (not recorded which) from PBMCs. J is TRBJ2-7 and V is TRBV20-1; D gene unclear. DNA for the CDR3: TGCAGTGCTAGAGTCCCCCCCAAGAGTGACGAGCAGTACTTC. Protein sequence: CSARVPPKSDEQYF.